The clone carrying this T cell receptor beta chain was counted only a few times. Its antigen is not identified. This specimen comes from a study of T-cell memory formation after mild COVID-19. TCRdb re-derived calls from the 5' RACE reads in MiXCR, one entry per CDR3 protein. The sample has more than 300,000 distinct CDR3 sequences; more than 20% are singletons. Germline-derived CDR1 and CDR2 are MNHNS and SASEGT. Between the trimmed V and J ends, which lost 3 bases and 6 bases, there was a span of 15 bases. CDR3 length: 14 amino acids. Findings and limits, study-wide: A second wave of clones peaked on day 37, and their SARS-CoV-2 specificity went unconfirmed. Clones shrinking from day 15 to 85 showed even CD4/CD8 mixes; later expanders tilted CD4+. Pre-infection memory harbored some responding clones, suggesting cross-reactive memory joined.

The TCR was taken from a man aged 18 to 29 who had mild COVID-19 (a few samples of this study predate the infection). Cell type and time point are not known. This rearrangement joins TRBV6-1 to TRBJ2-7; D perhaps matches TRBD1 (6 bases). The source material was PBMCs or a T cell subset sorted from them (not recorded which). The CDR3 protein is CASSDSGTSLEQYV. The CDR3 coding sequence is TGTGCCAGCAGTGACTCCGGGACATCTCTCGAGCAGTACGTC.